Each of the 15 T cell receptor beta chains below was sequenced from the same sample in a study of blood T cell repertoires in COVID-19. The assay was immunoSEQ multiplex PCR, and TCRdb's table has in-frame clones only and misses some. This sample has 150,000 to 200,000 clones, with approximately 80% found just once. The sample consisted of peripheral blood. The receptors come from a woman aged 40 to 49 with COVID-19, enrolled during active disease.

This chain links TRBV19 with TRBJ2-7; perhaps TRBD2 as D (6 bases). The length of the CDR3 is 17 residues. Germline-derived CDR1 and CDR2 are LNHDA and SQIVND (reference sequence). Between the trimmed V and J ends, which lost 2 bases and 3 bases, there was a span of 20 bases. CDR3 amino acids: CASSITLGGRESYEQYF. The CDR3 DNA is TGTGCCAGTAGTATAACTCTGGGAGGCAGGGAAAGCTACGAGCAGTACTTC.

The chain employs TRBV7-9 and TRBJ1-5, with a weak D call TRBD1 (6 bases). The CDR3 extends over 14 amino acids. Germline V gene sequence: CDR1 SEHNR, CDR2 FQNEAQ (reference sequence). Trimming shortened V by 5 bases and J by 4 bases, and 12 bases separated the two germline ends. Here the CDR3 reads CASSEWTVNQPQHF. The CDR3 region has the DNA TGTGCCAGCAGCGAATGGACAGTAAATCAGCCCCAGCATTTT.

V usage is TRBV6-1 and J usage is TRBJ2-7; a weak D match, TRBD1 (5 bases). This CDR3 has 14 amino acids. Germline-derived CDR1 and CDR2 are MNHNS and SASEGT. V lost 0 bases and J lost 3, with 9 bases in between. In DNA, the CDR3 is TGTGCCAGCAGTGAAGCAGGGGCCATCTACGAGCAGTACGTC. It encodes CASSEAGAIYEQYV.

The V and J genes are TRBV7-9 and TRBJ1-2; D uncertain. The CDR3 consists of 14 residues. V was trimmed by 4 bases and J by 5 bases, leaving 14 bases between them. From germline, CDR1 is SEHNR and CDR2 FQNEAQ (reference sequence). The CDR3 region has the DNA TGTGCCAGCAGCTATACCACCACGGGATATGGCTACACCTTC. Translation: CASSYTTTGYGYTF.

The V call is TRBV4-1, the J call TRBJ1-4, with D possibly matching TRBD1 (6 bases). Looked up from germline, CDR1 is MGHRA and CDR2 is YSYEKL. Trimming pared 4 bases from V and 8 bases from J, leaving 20 bases between. This CDR3 region has 16 residues. CDR3 bases: TGCGCCAGCAGCCGAGGGGTAGGGGGACGGAACGAAAAACTGTTTTTT. It translates to CASSRGVGGRNEKLFF.

The chain recombines TRBV24-1 with TRBJ2-7, with TRBD1 matching 11 bases. Germline assignment: CDR1 KGHDR and CDR2 SFDVKD. CDR3 length equals 12 residues. V gave up 9 bases and J gave up 7 bases; unmatched junction bases: 4. In DNA form, the CDR3 reads TGTGCCACCGGACAGGGGGCTGGGGAGCAGTACTTC. It codes for CATGQGAGEQYF.

The rearrangement joins TRBV30 to TRBJ1-6; 7 positions agree with TRBD1. CDR1 GTSNPN and CDR2 SVGIG come from the germline V gene (reference sequence). This CDR3 spans 14 amino acids. V lost 0 bases to trimming and J lost 9 bases; unmatched junction nucleotides: 5. In DNA form, the CDR3 reads TGTGCCTGGAGTGTAGGGCCAGGGGGTTCACCCCTCCACTTT. Translating gives CAWSVGPGGSPLHF.

V is TRBV11-2 and J is TRBJ2-2, with TRBD2 identical over 10 bases. The CDR3 loop spans 15 amino acids. The germline gives CDR1 SGHAT, CDR2 FQNNGV. V was pared by 7 bases and J by 7 bases, with 9 bases of the junction left unmatched. This chain's CDR3 is CASIGLAGVGGELFF. CDR3 coding DNA: TGTGCCAGCATCGGGCTAGCGGGAGTAGGCGGGGAGCTGTTTTTT.

V and J are TRBV6-2 or TRBV6-3 and TRBJ1-5; 12 bases agree with TRBD1. CDR3 length: 19 amino acids. With 4 bases clipped from V and 1 base from J, the junction kept 11 bases outside the gene matches. Germline values: CDR1 MNHEY, CDR2 SVGEGT. The CDR3 loop is CASSFRRGQGASSNQPQHF. The CDR3 nucleotides read TGTGCCAGCAGTTTCAGACGGGGACAGGGGGCATCGAGCAATCAGCCCCAGCATTTT.

The CDR3 is CASSILLGRTNEKLFF. CDR3 DNA sequence: TGTGCCAGTAGTATCCTCTTGGGGAGGACTAATGAAAAACTGTTTTTT. The chain employs TRBV19 and TRBJ1-4; no clear D gene. Trimming removed 3 bases from V and 2 bases from J, with 13 bases in between. CDR1 is LNHDA and CDR2 is SQIVND in the germline V gene (reference sequence). This CDR3 region has 16 residues.

J is TRBJ2-7 and V is TRBV10-2; 9 bases match TRBD1. Trimming removed 1 base from V and 1 base from J; junction bases left unmatched: 2. This CDR3 has 15 residues. Germline CDR1 is WSHSY and CDR2 is SAAADI. This CDR3 reads CASSEWDRESYEQYV. The CDR3 bases are TGCGCCAGCAGTGAGTGGGACAGGGAATCCTACGAGCAGTACGTC.

V and J are TRBV3-1 (or the pseudogene TRBV3-2) and TRBJ1-2; D is undetermined. Trimming left V 0 bases short and J 8 bases short, with 10 bases between. The CDR3 spans 13 residues. Germline V gene data show CDR1 as LGHDT and CDR2 as YNNKEL (reference sequence). The CDR3: CASSQDERGGYTF. CDR3 nucleotides: TGTGCCAGCAGCCAAGATGAACGGGGAGGCTACACCTTC.

The chain uses TRBV24-1 and TRBJ2-3, with a weak D call TRBD1 (5 bases). Germline V CDR1 and CDR2: KGHDR, SFDVKD. V was cut by 4 bases and J by 3 bases, with 10 bases left in between. CDR3 length: 14 residues. The CDR3 coding sequence is TGTGCCACCAGTGAGGCAGGGAATACAGATACGCAGTATTTT. Residues: CATSEAGNTDTQYF.

This chain connects TRBV29-1 to TRBJ2-3; the match to TRBD1 covers 9 bases. The length of the CDR3 is 13 residues. CDR1 SQVTM and CDR2 ANQGSEA come from the germline V gene. The V segment lost 7 bases and the J segment 2 bases; nucleotides outside the gene matches: 4. The CDR3 bases are TGCAGCGCACGGACAGGGGACACAGATACGCAGTATTTT. Amino acid sequence: CSARTGDTDTQYF.

The gene calls are TRBV30 and TRBJ2-7; possible D gene TRBD1, 6 bases. The CDR3 runs to 12 residues. Looked up from germline, CDR1 is GTSNPN and CDR2 is SVGIG (reference sequence). The germline V and J ends were trimmed by 3 bases and 11 bases, with 17 bases remaining between them. The CDR3 nucleotides are TGTGCCTGGAGCCCTAACCGGGACACGAAGTACTTC. Its protein product is CAWSPNRDTKYF. Variable domain in full (rest from reference TRBV30 and TRBJ2-7): SQTIHQWPATLVQPVGSPLSLECTVEGTSNPNLYWYRQAAGRGLQLLFYSVGIGQISSEVPQNLSASRPQDRQFILSSKKLLLSDSGFYLCAWSPNRDTKYFGPGTRLTVT.